This TCR beta chain was recorded in a study of T cell repertoires in cytomegalovirus infection. Only a few counts were recorded for this clonotype. As yet, its antigen is unknown. Using its own MiXCR run on the reads, TCRdb lists one record per CDR3 protein. Among 90,000 to 130,000 distinct CDR3 sequences listed, around 10% were seen once. Study outcomes and limitations: Dominating the ex vivo response were HLA-C-restricted CMV-specific TCR beta clonotypes.

The CDR3 is made up of 13 amino acids. V was clipped by 0 bases and J by 3 bases, with 4 bases between them. Germline CDR1 reads SGDLS; CDR2 reads YYNGEE. Sequences were obtained from PBMCs, sequenced either directly or after in vitro stimulation (not recorded which). The V call is TRBV9, the J call TRBJ1-5; D is uncertain. This TCR was sampled from a human donor in good health (CMV status not recorded). Some clones in this sample may be carry-over from other donors' samples. CDR3 sequence (DNA): TGTGCCAGCAGCGTAGGGGCCAATCAGCCCCAGCATTTT. The encoded protein is CASSVGANQPQHF.